This T cell receptor (beta chain) stems from a study of shared clonotypes between healthy human individuals. Study-level findings and limits: Exclusively blood specimens were collected; tissue repertoires likely differ. Larger richness was generally estimated for naive than memory subsets. A handful of donors shared around 5% of their naive CD4 clonotypes.

Here immunoSEQ multiplex PCR was the method, and the copy in TCRdb shows in-frame clones only, minus some. Altogether roughly 570,000 clones are present, about 98% being singletons, with the ten largest covering more than 0.3%. As to this clone: Its antigen remains unidentified. Distinct nucleotide sequences in the sample also encode this CDR3.

Naive CD8 cells comprised CD45RO-negative, CCR7-positively selected cells, excluding terminally differentiated effector memory CD45RA+ cells. The CDR3 length is 14 residues. CDR1 is MNHEY and CDR2 is SMNVEV in the germline V gene (reference sequence). V lost 3 bases, J lost 1 base, and 9 bases lay in between. V is TRBV27 and J is TRBJ2-5; TRBD1 might be the D (6 bases). Sequenced: naive CD8+ T cells sorted from blood. The TCR comes from a man aged 25-40 years in good health. CDR3 bases: TGTGCCAGCAGTTTGTTGGACAGCCAAGAGACCCAGTACTTC. It specifies CASSLLDSQETQYF.